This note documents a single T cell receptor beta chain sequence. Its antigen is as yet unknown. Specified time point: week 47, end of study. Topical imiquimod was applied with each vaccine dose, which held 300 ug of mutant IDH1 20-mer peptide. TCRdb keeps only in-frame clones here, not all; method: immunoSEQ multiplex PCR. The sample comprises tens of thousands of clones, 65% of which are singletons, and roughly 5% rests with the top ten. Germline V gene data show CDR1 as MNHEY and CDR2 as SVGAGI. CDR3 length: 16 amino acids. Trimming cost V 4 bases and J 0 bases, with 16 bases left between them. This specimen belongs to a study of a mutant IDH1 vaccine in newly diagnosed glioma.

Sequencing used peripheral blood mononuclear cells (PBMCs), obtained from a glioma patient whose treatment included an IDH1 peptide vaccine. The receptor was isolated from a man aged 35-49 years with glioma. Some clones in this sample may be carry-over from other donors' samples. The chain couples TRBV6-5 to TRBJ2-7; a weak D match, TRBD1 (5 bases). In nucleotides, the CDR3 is TGTGCCAGCAGTTTTACGATCCAGACAGTCTCCTACGAGCAGTACTTC. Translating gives CASSFTIQTVSYEQYF.